The T cell receptor beta chain under discussion was sequenced for a study of shared clonotypes between healthy human individuals. The CDR3 consists of 18 residues. Germline CDR1 reads SEHNR; CDR2 reads FQNEAQ (reference sequence). V lost 4 bases and J lost 1; bases outside the gene matches: 6. TCRdb keeps only in-frame clones here, not all; method: immunoSEQ multiplex PCR. The sample comprises 2 million to 2.5 million clones, around 93% of which are singletons, and 0.37% rests with the top ten. The TCR was taken from a man younger than 35 in good health. Some clones in this sample may be carry-over from other donors' samples. The sample was naive CD4+ T cells from PBMCs. Sample subset: CD45RA+ positively selected. The chain has TRBV7-9 and TRBJ2-3; 15 nucleotides line up with TRBD2. The CDR3 DNA follows: TGTGCCAGCAGCTCTGGGACTAGCGGGAGGCAGGGCACAGATACGCAGTATTTT. Translation: CASSSGTSGRQGTDTQYF.